The 3 T cell receptor beta chains listed next were all sequenced from one sample in a study of blood T cell repertoires in COVID-19. The method was immunoSEQ multiplex PCR; TCRdb's version includes in-frame clones alone and lacks a portion of them. The data hold 98,000 or so clones, with around nine tenths observed a single time. Sample: peripheral blood. These receptors came from a human donor in a cohort sampled during active COVID-19.

The rearrangement joins TRBV7-2 to TRBJ1-5, with D unclear. CDR3 length equals 14 residues. Germline assignment: CDR1 SGHTA and CDR2 FQGNSA. V lost 6 bases to trimming and J lost 5 bases, with 14 bases between them. The CDR3 spells CASSQPGADQPQHF. The CDR3 bases are TGTGCCAGCAGTCAGCCGGGTGCGGATCAGCCCCAGCATTTT.

V gene TRBV5-1 combines with J gene TRBJ1-6; 9 nucleotides align to TRBD1. With 9 bases clipped from V and 7 bases from J, the junction kept 5 bases outside the gene matches. The CDR3 covers 13 residues. Germline V lookup: CDR1 SGHRS, CDR2 YFSETQ. The CDR3 region has the DNA TGCGCCACCCGAGGGACAGGGAATTCACCCCTCCACTTT. It encodes CATRGTGNSPLHF. Full variable domain (rest looked up from reference TRBV5-1 and TRBJ1-6): KAGVTQTPRYLIKTRGQQVTLSCSPISGHRSVSWYQQTPGQGLQFLFEYFSETQRNKGNFPGRFSGRQFSNSRSEMNVSTLELGDSALYLCATRGTGNSPLHFGNGTRLTVT.

This clone was detected once. This chain uses TRBV9 with TRBJ1-1; D not resolved. Germline-derived CDR1 and CDR2 are SGDLS and YYNGEE. The CDR3 sequence is 19 residues long. Trimming removed 0 bases at V and 5 bases at J, with 26 bases between. CDR3 loop: CASSVGEVKTMVRVTEAFF. The CDR3 DNA reads as TGTGCCAGCAGCGTAGGTGAGGTAAAAACTATGGTCCGGGTGACTGAAGCTTTCTTT.